What follows are 21 T cell receptor beta chains derived from one specimen sequenced in a study of cytomegalovirus exposure and HLA in healthy donors. The primer mix had 60 Vbeta and 13 Jbeta primers. TCRdb's table, derived via immunoSEQ multiplex PCR, lists solely in-frame clones and lacks some. Of around 39,000 clones in the sample, roughly 80% were seen once. The specimen sequenced was PBMCs. The receptor source for this set is a man aged 25-45 years in good health and CMV-seronegative.

For the CDR3, the DNA is TGTGCCAGCAAGGTAACGGGAGGGCGGGGTGAGCAGTTCTTC. Its translation: CASKVTGGRGEQFF. The chain combines TRBV2 with TRBJ2-1; 8 bases line up with TRBD2. CDR1 is SNHLY, CDR2 FYNNEI, per germline. Losses at the gene ends were 7 bases for V and 9 bases for J; bases not matched to a gene: 11. The CDR3 extends over 14 amino acids.

Note on this clone: The sample contains more than one DNA sequence encoding this CDR3. The chain recombines TRBV4-2 with TRBJ2-5; no firm D call. The CDR3 has 12 amino acids. The V gene's germline CDR1 is LGHNA and CDR2 YNFKEQ. The V and J ends lost 2 bases and 5 bases respectively, with 6 bases between them. CDR3 nucleotides: TGTGCCAGCAGCCAACTACAGGAGACCCAGTACTTC. It specifies CASSQLQETQYF.

This clone was found once. The chain employs TRBV7-2 and TRBJ1-2, with D possibly TRBD1 on 5 matching bases. Germline V gene data show CDR1 as SGHTA and CDR2 as FQGNSA. The CDR3 has 15 amino acids. V was pared by 2 bases and J by 0 bases, with 10 bases between. CDR3 amino acids: CASSLRTFTNYGYTF. The CDR3 DNA follows: TGTGCCAGCAGCTTAAGGACATTTACTAACTATGGCTACACCTTC.

The CDR3 loop is CASSLGTFYEQYF. As DNA, the CDR3 is TGTGCCAGCAGCCTGGGGACTTTTTACGAGCAGTACTTC. The V gene is TRBV7-9, the J gene TRBJ2-7; D is perhaps TRBD2 (6 bases). The length of the CDR3 is 13 residues. CDR1 is SEHNR, CDR2 FQNEAQ, per germline (reference sequence). Between the trimmed V and J ends, which lost 5 bases and 4 bases, there was a span of 12 bases.

This chain connects TRBV11-2 to TRBJ2-1; D is unclear. CDR1 is SGHAT, CDR2 FQNNGV, per germline. Trimming shortened V by 1 base and J by 10 bases, and 8 bases separated the two germline ends. The CDR3 is 12 amino acids. The CDR3 DNA sequence: TGTGCCAGCAGCTTAGTAGCCGTAGAGCAGTTCTTC. It codes for CASSLVAVEQFF.

This clone has only one observation. The chain carries TRBV4-2 and TRBJ1-2, with 8 bases identical to TRBD1. Germline CDR1 and CDR2: LGHNA and YNFKEQ. Losses at the gene ends were 3 bases for V and 8 bases for J; bases not matched to a gene: 8. CDR3 length: 14 residues. CDR3 DNA: TGTGCCAGCAGCCAGACCGACAGGGGAAACGGCTACACCTTC. Its translation is CASSQTDRGNGYTF.

The chain employs TRBV18 and TRBJ1-5, with 10 bases fitting TRBD1. The CDR3 is made up of 15 amino acids. V lost 5 bases, J lost 2 bases, and 3 bases stayed unmatched. The germline V gene encodes CDR1 KGHSH and CDR2 LQKENI. The CDR3 sequence is CASSSGQGGNQPQHF. CDR3 nucleotides: TGTGCCAGCTCAAGCGGACAGGGGGGCAATCAGCCCCAGCATTTT.

This chain links TRBV4-1 with TRBJ2-5; 8 bases align to TRBD2. The better agreement between TRBJ2-7 and the DNA end casts doubt on the J call. Germline CDR1 reads MGHRA; CDR2 reads YSYEKL. CDR3 length: 20 amino acids. In DNA form, the CDR3 reads TGCGCCAGCAGCCGCCTTCTAAAAGCGGGACTAGGAGAGGGGTCGGACGAGCAGTACTTC. Its translation is CASSRLLKAGLGEGSDEQYF.

V gene TRBV5-1 combines with J gene TRBJ2-7; TRBD1 aligns across 8 bases. Germline CDR1 SGHRS, CDR2 YFSETQ. V lost 0 bases to trimming and J lost 6 bases; unmatched junction nucleotides: 5. The CDR3 has 14 amino acids. The CDR3 here is CASSLGQGALEQYF. DNA for the CDR3: TGCGCCAGCAGCTTGGGGCAGGGGGCTCTCGAGCAGTACTTC. Drawing the rest from reference TRBV5-1 and TRBJ2-7, the complete variable domain is KAGVTQTPRYLIKTRGQQVTLSCSPISGHRSVSWYQQTPGQGLQFLFEYFSETQRNKGNFPGRFSGRQFSNSRSEMNVSTLELGDSALYLCASSLGQGALEQYFGPGTRLTVT.

The chain is built from TRBV19 and TRBJ1-5; D is perhaps TRBD1 (5 bases). The germline CDR1 and CDR2 sequences are LNHDA and SQIVND (reference sequence). The V gene lost 5 bases and the J gene lost 7 bases, with 12 bases spanning the gap. CDR3 length: 13 residues. The CDR3 spells CASSLQAGQPQHF. CDR3 nucleotide sequence: TGTGCCAGTAGTTTGCAGGCAGGGCAGCCCCAGCATTTT.

The chain combines TRBV11-2 with TRBJ2-7; D remains unclear. The germline gives CDR1 SGHAT, CDR2 FQNNGV. Trimming pared 5 bases from V and 1 base from J, leaving 12 bases between. The CDR3 extends over 14 amino acids. CDR3 loop: CASSRPASSYEQYF. For the CDR3, the DNA is TGTGCCAGCAGCCGTCCCGCGAGTTCCTACGAGCAGTACTTC.

This clone has only a few counts. The same CDR3 can be traced to other DNA sequences in this sample. The rearrangement uses TRBV4-2 and TRBJ1-4; 7 nucleotides line up with TRBD1. The CDR3 contains 14 residues. Trimming at V came to 0 bases and at J to 5 bases, leaving 0 bases not matched to a gene. In germline, CDR1 is LGHNA, CDR2 YNFKEQ. CDR3 nucleotide sequence: TGTGCCAGCAGCCAAGACAGGGGGAATGAAAAACTGTTTTTT. Amino acid sequence: CASSQDRGNEKLFF.

This clone was detected a few times. The chain couples TRBV7-2 to TRBJ1-2; 7 nucleotides match TRBD1. Germline V gene sequence: CDR1 SGHTA, CDR2 FQGNSA. The CDR3 runs 14 residues. V lost 7 bases, J lost 1 base, and 6 bases stayed unmatched. The CDR3 protein is CASIAGGSNYGYTF. For the CDR3, the DNA is TGTGCCAGCATCGCAGGGGGGAGTAACTATGGCTACACCTTC. Based on the CDR3 plus reference TRBV7-2 and TRBJ1-2, the full variable domain is GAGVSQSPSNKVTEKGKDVELRCDPISGHTALYWYRQSLGQGLEFLIYFQGNSAPDKSGLPSDRFSAERTGGSVSTLTIQRTQQEDSAVYLCASIAGGSNYGYTFGSGTRLTVV.

This clone is a singleton in its sample. The rearrangement uses TRBV19 and TRBJ1-3; D is uncertain. The V end was cut by 5 bases, the J end by 2 bases, with 4 bases between. The CDR3 runs to 12 residues. CDR1 is LNHDA, CDR2 SQIVND, per germline (reference sequence). The CDR3: CASSGAGNTIYF. In DNA, the CDR3 is TGTGCCAGTAGTGGAGCTGGAAACACCATATATTTT.

The gene calls are TRBV7-6 and TRBJ2-7; 7 bases map to TRBD1. There are 14 residues in the CDR3. Germline-derived CDR1 and CDR2 are SGHVS and FNYEAQ. The V gene end was trimmed by 5 bases and the J gene end by 3 bases; junction bases not matched to a gene: 7. CDR3 in amino acids: CASSPHYRGYEQYF. Written as DNA, the CDR3 is TGTGCCAGCAGCCCACACTACAGGGGCTACGAGCAGTACTTC.

The J gene is TRBJ1-2, the V gene TRBV19; D is uncertain. V lost 6 bases and J 3 bases, leaving 14 bases between the germline ends. Germline CDR1 and CDR2: LNHDA and SQIVND (reference sequence). The CDR3 sequence is 14 residues long. The CDR3 loop is CASRVVRADYGYTF. In DNA, the CDR3 is TGTGCCAGTAGAGTGGTGAGGGCTGACTATGGCTACACCTTC.

The chain recombines TRBV19 with TRBJ2-5; possible D gene TRBD2, 6 bases. V was trimmed by 7 bases and J by 1 base, leaving 16 bases between them. Germline CDR1 is LNHDA and CDR2 is SQIVND (reference sequence). The CDR3 sequence is 15 residues long. CDR3 nucleotide sequence: TGTGCCAGTAATCATTGGGGGGACTCCCAAGAGACCCAGTACTTC. It encodes CASNHWGDSQETQYF.

This clone was found once. The gene calls are TRBV29-1 and TRBJ1-1; the match to TRBD1 covers 10 bases. CDR1 and CDR2 from the germline V gene are SQVTM and ANQGSEA. The CDR3 extends over 16 amino acids. V was pared by 3 bases and J by 0 bases, with 7 bases of the junction left unmatched. CDR3 residues: CSVESGTGVMNTEAFF. In nucleotides, the CDR3 is TGCAGCGTTGAGTCCGGGACAGGGGTCATGAACACTGAAGCTTTCTTT.

The rearrangement uses TRBV7-2 and TRBJ2-7; TRBD2 agrees at 7 bases. Trimming at V came to 6 bases and at J to 3 bases, leaving 2 bases not matched to a gene. Germline-derived CDR1 and CDR2 are SGHTA and FQGNSA. The CDR3 is made up of 12 amino acids. The CDR3 sequence: CASSPGGYEQYF. The CDR3 DNA reads as TGTGCCAGCAGTCCGGGGGGCTACGAGCAGTACTTC.

This clone appeared once. The chain employs TRBV19 and TRBJ2-1, with 9 bases identical to TRBD2. This CDR3 contains 16 residues. The junction had 9 bases not matched to a gene; V was cut back by 7 bases and J by 2 bases. The germline V gene has CDR1 LNHDA and CDR2 SQIVND (reference sequence). The CDR3 region is CASTTLLAGAYNEQFF. Here the CDR3 DNA reads TGTGCCAGTACTACCTTATTAGCGGGAGCCTACAATGAGCAGTTCTTC.

The rearrangement links TRBV30 to TRBJ2-7, with 11 bases that match TRBD2. Germline loops: CDR1 GTSNPN, CDR2 SVGIG (reference sequence). Germline trimming cut 5 bases from V and 3 bases from J; bases unmatched to any gene: 9. This CDR3 spans 15 amino acids. The CDR3 reads CAWGDSGRGGYEQYF. In nucleotides, the CDR3 is TGTGCCTGGGGGGATAGCGGGAGGGGCGGCTACGAGCAGTACTTC.